These T cell receptor beta chains were read from a single sample in a study of identifying expanded T cells in peripheral blood. Sequenced by immunoSEQ multiplex PCR; TCRdb stores in-frame clones only, minus some. The data show around 84,000 clones, with 80% to 90% seen just once and 7.3% held by the top ten. The sample comprised blood. These receptors originate from a person aged 18-69 years in good health. The CDR3 runs from the conserved cysteine through the conserved F or W. The D gene is left open where the match is weak. Some rows have no size entry. The others give once, few or many, or a class for an expanded clone.

>TRBJ2-1|TRBV5-1|15|-|-
TGCGCCACTGCAGAGTCTCTTAGCTCCTACAATGAGCAGTTCTTC
CATAESLSSYNEQFF
>TRBJ2-3|TRBV14|14|-|-
TGTGCCAGCAGCCAAGATTGGTGGTCAGATACGCAGTATTTT
CASSQDWWSDTQYF
>TRBJ1-5|TRBV19|15|-|-
TGTGCCAGTAGGCCCCGAGGGGTTAGCAATCAGCCCCAGCATTTT
CASRPRGVSNQPQHF
>TRBJ1-2|TRBV9|13|once|-
TGTGCCAGCAGCCCGGACAGAAACTATGGCTACACCTTC
CASSPDRNYGYTF
>TRBJ1-1|TRBV4-1|16|-|-
TGCGCCAGCAGCCAAGGGGCGGGAGGGGTGAACACTGAAGCTTTCTTT
CASSQGAGGVNTEAFF
>TRBJ2-7|TRBV19|15|-|-
TGTGCCTCCGGGGCCGCCGGATCCCTATACTACGAGCAGTACTTC
CASGAAGSLYYEQYF
>TRBJ1-4|TRBV6-5|15|-|-
TGTGCCAGCAGTTACTCACCCCGCCGAGGTGAAAAACTGTTTTTT
CASSYSPRRGEKLFF
>TRBJ1-1|TRBV19|13|-|-
TGTGCCAGTAGTGCGCTACAGGGAGTTCGCGCTTTCTTT
CASSALQGVRAFF
>TRBJ1-6|TRBV5-1|15|few|-
TGCGCCAGCAGCCTGCACCCGGCGGATAATTCACCCCTCCACTTT
CASSLHPADNSPLHF
>TRBJ1-1|TRBV4-1|15|once|TRBD1
TGCGCCAGCAGCCAAGATCGGGCAGGGGGAACTGAAGCTTTCTTT
CASSQDRAGGTEAFF
>TRBJ2-5|TRBV25-1|13|-|-
TGTGCCAGCAGTAGAGGGCGCCAAGAGACCCAGTACTTC
CASSRGRQETQYF
>TRBJ1-1|TRBV7-2|14|-|TRBD1
TGTGCCAGCAGCCCCGGGACAGTGAACACTGAAGCTTTCTTT
CASSPGTVNTEAFF
>TRBJ1-6|TRBV5-1|14|few|-
TGCGCCAGCAAGTATGGGGGCGAGGGTTCACCCCTCCACTTT
CASKYGGEGSPLHF
>TRBJ2-1|TRBV4-2|15|-|TRBD1
TGTGCCAGCAGCACCCGGACAGGGGCCGGCAATGAGCAGTTCTTC
CASSTRTGAGNEQFF
>TRBJ1-2|TRBV19|15|-|-
TGTGCCAGTATCTCCTCGGGTCAGAATTCGGATGGCTACACCTTC
CASISSGQNSDGYTF
>TRBJ2-2|TRBV5-1|16|-|-
TGCGCCAGCAGCTTGTCGTTAGCAACGGGATCCGGGGAGCTGTTTTTT
CASSLSLATGSGELFF
>TRBJ2-1|TRBV5-1|16|-|-
TGCGCCAGCAGCTTGGCTTTGCGGAACTCCTACAATGAGCAGTTCTTC
CASSLALRNSYNEQFF
>TRBJ2-3|TRBV15|13|-|-
TGTGCCACCAGCAGACAGGTGGGAGATACGCAGTATTTT
CATSRQVGDTQYF
>TRBJ2-2|TRBV7-9|15|-|TRBD2
TGTGCCAGCAGCCCGACTAGCGGGAGTCCCGGGGAGCTGTTTTTT
CASSPTSGSPGELFF
>TRBJ1-2|TRBV5-1|14|-|-
TGCGCCAGCAGCTTGGGCACAGGGCCCTATGGCTACACCTTC
CASSLGTGPYGYTF
>TRBJ2-1|TRBV11-3|14|-|TRBD2
TGTGCCAGCAGCCGCGGACTAGCGAGCAATGAGCAGTTCTTC
CASSRGLASNEQFF
>TRBJ2-2|TRBV16|15|-|-
TGTGCCAGCAGCCAAAAGCGGACTAACACCGGGGAGCTGTTTTTT
CASSQKRTNTGELFF
>TRBJ2-7|TRBV11-3|15|-|-
TGTGCCAGCAGCTTTTCAGTGAGACCAGCCTACGAGCAGTACTTC
CASSFSVRPAYEQYF
>TRBJ2-7|TRBV11-3|14|-|-
TGTGCCAGCAGCCACCCAGGGCCCACCTACGAGCAGTACTTC
CASSHPGPTYEQYF
>TRBJ2-1|TRBV7-9|14|once|TRBD2
TGTGCCAGCATCCGGGGGGGCCTCAACAATGAGCAGTTCTTC
CASIRGGLNNEQFF
>TRBJ2-7|TRBV5-1|14|-|TRBD1
TGCGCCAGCAGCTCGGGACAGGGCTCCTACGAGCAGTACTTC
CASSSGQGSYEQYF
>TRBJ2-1|TRBV2|12|-|-
TGTGCCAGCAGTTCGCGAGGGGTTGAGCAGTTCTTC
CASSSRGVEQFF
>TRBJ1-6|TRBV6-5|15|-|-
TGTGCCAGCAGTATACAGGGAGTCTATAATTCACCCCTCCACTTT
CASSIQGVYNSPLHF